A selection of T cell receptor beta chains follows, all from one sample in a study of long-term antiretroviral therapy in people with HIV. Using immunoSEQ multiplex PCR, the repertoire was profiled, and TCRdb retains in-frame clones only, with some absent. Of fewer than 25,000 clones in the sample, around 81% were seen once. Specimen: unsorted PBMCs, collected 2.9 years after starting antiretroviral therapy. These TCRs come from a young woman with HIV. CDR3s leave out the opening cysteine and the closing phenylalanine or tryptophan. The D gene is left open where the match is weak.

j_call d_call v_call cdr3_aa
TRBJ2-5 - TRBV30 AWSASTGETQY
TRBJ1-5 - TRBV7-2 ASSLYATRVDQPQH
TRBJ2-1 - TRBV7-9 ASSFRDLEF
TRBJ2-5 - TRBV5-1 ASSSLVKETQY
TRBJ2-7 - TRBV6-1 ASSGWAENEQY
TRBJ1-1 - TRBV11-2 ASSFMTGNTEAF
TRBJ2-1 - TRBV4-1 ASSLERGSYNEQF
TRBJ2-7 - TRBV10-3 AISDSLSLAKHEQY
TRBJ1-5 - TRBV4-1 ASSQVYGFNQPQH
TRBJ1-1 - TRBV6-5 ASRYDGNLRAEAF
TRBJ1-3 - TRBV30 AWAGNAFSGNTIY
TRBJ1-5 - TRBV19 ASSTWGGNQPQH
TRBJ1-1 - TRBV19 ASKVGRNTEAF
TRBJ2-7 TRBD2 TRBV6-5 ASSSGGLYEQY
TRBJ1-2 - TRBV19 ASSMGAGRFSGYT
TRBJ2-1 - TRBV9 ASSHAGGYNEQF
TRBJ1-4 - TRBV19 ASSIGQNNEKLF
TRBJ1-3 - TRBV7-2 ASSLDSGNTIY
TRBJ2-1 - TRBV19 ASSTTPRSNYNEQF
TRBJ1-1 - TRBV11-2 ASSFVRYGQSGTEAF
TRBJ2-5 - TRBV5-6 ASSSRGWGETQY
TRBJ2-5 - TRBV5-5 ASSPDRWAETQY
TRBJ1-4 - TRBV28 ASSLVSEKLF
TRBJ1-2 - TRBV11-2 ASSLGVGSGYT
TRBJ2-7 - TRBV6-6 ASSRGLRTDEQY
TRBJ2-7 - TRBV11-2 ASSLEGYEQY
TRBJ2-1 - TRBV5-1 ASSLDGFFSYNEQF
TRBJ2-5 - TRBV25-1 ASSEVGRQETQY
TRBJ2-1 - TRBV5-1 ASSWGGPLSHEQF
TRBJ1-4 - TRBV2 ASSEVGAEKLF
TRBJ1-1 TRBD1 TRBV18 ASSQGVMSEAF
TRBJ1-6 - TRBV19 ASSPRTPRGSPLH
TRBJ1-2 - TRBV10-1 ASSESRGGSYGYT
TRBJ1-4 - TRBV20-1 SAPSGDILF
TRBJ1-2 - TRBV6-5 ASSYSRGVRLGYT
TRBJ1-4 TRBD1 TRBV5-6 ASSTGGPNEKLF
TRBJ1-6 TRBD1 TRBV18 ASSPTGGGSNSPLH